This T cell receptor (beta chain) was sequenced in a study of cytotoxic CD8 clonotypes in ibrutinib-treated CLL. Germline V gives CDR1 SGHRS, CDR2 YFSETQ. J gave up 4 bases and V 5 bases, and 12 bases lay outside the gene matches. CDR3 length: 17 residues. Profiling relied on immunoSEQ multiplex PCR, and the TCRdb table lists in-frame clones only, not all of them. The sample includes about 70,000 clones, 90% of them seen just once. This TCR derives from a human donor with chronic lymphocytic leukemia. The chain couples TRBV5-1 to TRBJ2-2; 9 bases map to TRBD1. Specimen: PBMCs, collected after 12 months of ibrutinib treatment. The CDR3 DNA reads TGCGCCAGCAGACTGGGGTTCGACAGGGGGTCCACCGGGGAGCTGTTTTTT. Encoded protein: CASRLGFDRGSTGELFF.